The 15 T cell receptor beta chains presented below share a single source sample, sequenced in a study of human T cells and chemical hapten exposure. TCRdb recomputed calls from the RACE reads with MiXCR, one row per CDR3 protein. The data contain approximately 49,000 distinct CDR3 sequences, around 9.3% of them singletons. Time point noted: patch test 1, 2 weeks after DPC sensitization. This sample's treatment: therapeutic diphenylcyclopropenone sensitization with weekly scalp DPC. This material consisted of whole blood, taken in connection with sensitization to the hapten diphenylcyclopropenone (DPC). The source of these receptors is a woman aged 50 to 60 with alopecia areata. Some clones in this sample may be carry-over from other donors' samples.

This clonotype showed up just a few times. V is TRBV5-1 and J is TRBJ2-5, with no clear D. Trimming pared 0 bases from V and 4 bases from J, leaving 13 bases between. The CDR3 sequence is 15 residues long. Per the germline V gene, CDR1 is SGHRS and CDR2 is YFSETQ. CDR3 protein: CASSLAAKLGETQYF. Written as DNA, the CDR3 is TGCGCCAGCAGCTTGGCCGCGAAGTTAGGAGAGACCCAGTACTTC.

This clonotype showed up many times. The chain is built from TRBV20-1 and TRBJ1-2; tentative D call: TRBD1 (6 bases). CDR3 length: 15 residues. V was pared by 0 bases and J by 8 bases, with 19 bases between. The V gene's germline CDR1 is DFQATT and CDR2 SNEGSKA (reference sequence). CDR3 amino acids: CSARDFGGTHSGYTF. DNA of the CDR3: TGCAGTGCTAGAGATTTTGGAGGGACACACTCGGGCTACACCTTC.

The sample holds many counts of this clonotype. This chain uses TRBV20-1 with TRBJ2-3, with TRBD2 matching 12 bases. The CDR3 totals 16 residues. CDR1 and CDR2 (germline): DFQATT, SNEGSKA (reference sequence). V dropped 0 bases and J dropped 2; count of bases not matched to a gene: 3. The CDR3 DNA is TGCAGTGCTAGAGACGGACTAGCGGGACACACAGATACGCAGTATTTT. The encoded protein is CSARDGLAGHTDTQYF.

This clonotype was counted a few times. The V and J genes are TRBV28 and TRBJ2-7, with D unclear. CDR1 is MDHEN and CDR2 is SYDVKM in the germline V gene. V was pared by 5 bases and J by 4 bases, with 6 bases between. The CDR3 is made up of 11 amino acids. As DNA, the CDR3 is TGTGCCAGCAGTAAGAAATACGAGCAGTACTTC. Translation gives CASSKKYEQYF.

This clonotype was seen many times. The chain recombines TRBV12-3 or TRBV12-4 with TRBJ2-2, with D hard to call. This CDR3 contains 13 residues. The ends were cut back, 3 bases at V and 3 bases at J, with 5 bases in the middle. CDR3 amino acids: CASSFSDTGELFF. CDR3 coding DNA: TGTGCCAGCAGTTTCTCCGACACCGGGGAGCTGTTTTTT.

This clonotype was observed many times. This chain links TRBV5-6 with TRBJ2-4; D may be TRBD2 (6 bases). CDR1 is SGHDT and CDR2 is YYEEEE in the germline V gene. The length of the CDR3 is 15 residues. V shed 3 bases and J shed 9 bases, with 19 bases lying between them. CDR3 protein: CASSSKTGLIGIQYF. In DNA, the CDR3 is TGTGCCAGCAGCTCCAAGACCGGACTAATCGGCATTCAGTACTTC.

V is TRBV20-1 and J is TRBJ1-2; 11 bases are a match to TRBD1. The CDR3 loop spans 14 amino acids. Germline CDR1 and CDR2: DFQATT and SNEGSKA (reference sequence). Trimming removed 3 bases from V and 7 bases from J; junction bases left unmatched: 7. The CDR3 reads CSASPDRGPLGYTF. The DNA for the CDR3 is TGCAGTGCTAGCCCGGACAGGGGGCCCCTTGGCTACACCTTC.

For the CDR3, the DNA is TGTGCCAGCAGCTCCGGACACGACTCCTACGAGCAGTACTTC. This sequence encodes CASSSGHDSYEQYF. The genes are TRBV11-2 and TRBJ2-7, with a possible D match to TRBD1 (5 bases). V lost 4 bases to trimming and J lost 0 bases, with 10 bases between them. The CDR3 extends over 14 amino acids. Germline V lookup: CDR1 SGHAT, CDR2 FQNNGV.

This clonotype was detected ten times or more. V is TRBV12-5 and J is TRBJ2-7; TRBD1 aligns across 7 bases. Germline CDR1 and CDR2: LGHNT and FRNRAP. The length of the CDR3 is 19 residues. After removal of 2 bases from V and 1 base from J, the junction contained 17 bases not matched to a gene. This CDR3 is CASGLSRTGTILPSYEQYF. Written as DNA, the CDR3 is TGTGCTAGTGGTTTGTCCCGGACAGGTACAATACTGCCTTCCTACGAGCAGTACTTC.

This chain uses TRBV12-3 or TRBV12-4 with TRBJ1-5; no reliable D call. The CDR3 is 14 residues long. Trimming shortened V by 0 bases and J by 3 bases, and 6 bases separated the two germline ends. This chain's CDR3 is CASSLAGSNQPQHF. DNA for the CDR3: TGTGCCAGCAGTTTAGCAGGGTCCAATCAGCCCCAGCATTTT.

The chain carries TRBV20-1 and TRBJ2-3, with D possibly being TRBD2 (7 bases). The CDR3 contains 15 residues. Germline V gives CDR1 DFQATT, CDR2 SNEGSKA (reference sequence). V lost 6 bases and J lost 5, with 21 bases in between. DNA of the CDR3: TGCAGTGCAGGGGCTAGCGGCCTACAGGGAGATACGCAGTATTTT. This sequence encodes CSAGASGLQGDTQYF.

DNA for the CDR3: TGTGCCTGGAGTGTTCAGAGGAACACTGAAGCTTTCTTT. It yields the protein CAWSVQRNTEAFF. V is TRBV30 and J is TRBJ1-1; D gene ambiguous. Per the germline V gene, CDR1 is GTSNPN and CDR2 is SVGIG (reference sequence). The CDR3 consists of 13 residues. V dropped 0 bases and J dropped 1 base, with 6 bases sitting between them.

The sample holds many counts of this clonotype. This chain joins TRBV27 and TRBJ1-1; D is ambiguous. Trimming removed 0 bases from V and 0 bases from J, with 8 bases in between. CDR3 length equals 15 residues. Germline CDR1 reads MNHEY; CDR2 reads SMNVEV (reference sequence). CDR3 nucleotides: TGTGCCAGCAGTTTATCTTGGGGTATGAACACTGAAGCTTTCTTT. Its protein is CASSLSWGMNTEAFF.

The chain has TRBV20-1 and TRBJ2-3, with 7 bases aligning to TRBD2. Trimming cost V 6 bases and J 6 bases; bases outside gene matches: 12. This CDR3 has 14 amino acids. Germline loops: CDR1 DFQATT, CDR2 SNEGSKA (reference sequence). CDR3 bases: TGCAGTGCCCACCGTGGGACTACCCTCGATACGCAGTATTTT. Translating it yields CSAHRGTTLDTQYF.

The table lists this clonotype with many counts. The chain links TRBV27 to TRBJ2-7; TRBD2 agrees at 8 bases. The CDR3 extends over 15 amino acids. In germline, CDR1 is MNHEY, CDR2 SMNVEV (reference sequence). Trimming cost V 2 bases and J 1 base; bases outside gene matches: 4. CDR3 sequence reads: CASSLTGGPSYEQYF. The CDR3, as DNA: TGTGCCAGCAGTTTAACGGGAGGGCCGTCCTACGAGCAGTACTTC.